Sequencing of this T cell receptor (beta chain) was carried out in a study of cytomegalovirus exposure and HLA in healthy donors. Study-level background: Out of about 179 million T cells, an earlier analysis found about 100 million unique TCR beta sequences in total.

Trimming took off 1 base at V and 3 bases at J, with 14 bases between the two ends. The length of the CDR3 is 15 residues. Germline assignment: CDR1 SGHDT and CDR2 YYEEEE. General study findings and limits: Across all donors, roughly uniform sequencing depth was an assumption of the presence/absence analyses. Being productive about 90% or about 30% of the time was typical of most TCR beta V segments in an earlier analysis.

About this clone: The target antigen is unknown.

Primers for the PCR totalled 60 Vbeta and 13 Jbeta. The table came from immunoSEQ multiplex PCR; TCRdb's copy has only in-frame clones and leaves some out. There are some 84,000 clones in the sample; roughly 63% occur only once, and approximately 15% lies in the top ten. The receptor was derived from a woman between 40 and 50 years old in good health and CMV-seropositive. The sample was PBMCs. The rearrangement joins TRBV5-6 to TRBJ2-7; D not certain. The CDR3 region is CASSLSAQASYEQYF. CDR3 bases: TGTGCCAGCAGCTTGAGTGCCCAGGCAAGCTACGAGCAGTACTTC. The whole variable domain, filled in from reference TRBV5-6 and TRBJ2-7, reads DAGVTQSPTHLIKTRGQQVTLRCSPKSGHDTVSWYQQALGQGPQFIFQYYEEEERQRGNFPDRFSGHQFPNYSSELNVNALLLGDSALYLCASSLSAQASYEQYFGPGTRLTVT.